This paragraph covers one TCR beta chain sequence. The source of the sample is a study of blood T cell repertoires in COVID-19. Whole-study context: Italy, Spain and the United States were the sources of the convalescent and acute COVID-19 samples. PBMCs, B-cell-depleted T cells, or T cells were the source of the cDNA or gDNA that made up the material.

Authors' analysis steps: Estimation of nucleated cell counts relied on the amplification of reference gene primers. Measured with immunoSEQ multiplex PCR; TCRdb has only the in-frame clones, and not every one. V, J and clone size were drawn from that table, and D and trimming were deduced from the DNA. The sample has approximately 200,000 clones, 94% seen once. This CDR3 spans 14 amino acids. Germline V lookup: CDR1 SGHDT, CDR2 YYEEEE. V was pared by 4 bases and J by 6 bases, with 11 bases between. Specimen: peripheral blood. The chain combines TRBV5-6 with TRBJ1-6; no clear D gene. This receptor was taken from a man between 25 and 39 years old with COVID-19, enrolled during active disease. The CDR3: CASSLGFTNSPLHF. For the CDR3, the DNA is TGTGCCAGCAGCCTAGGATTTACTAATTCACCCCTCCACTTT. Using reference TRBV5-6 and TRBJ1-6 for the parts outside the CDR3, the full variable domain is DAGVTQSPTHLIKTRGQQVTLRCSPKSGHDTVSWYQQALGQGPQFIFQYYEEEERQRGNFPDRFSGHQFPNYSSELNVNALLLGDSALYLCASSLGFTNSPLHFGNGTRLTVT.